Included here is one TCR beta chain sequence, with context. The data stem from a study of chemoradiotherapy in HPV16-positive cancers. The table came from immunoSEQ multiplex PCR; TCRdb's copy has only in-frame clones and leaves some out. This sample has roughly 17,000 clones, with approximately 91% found just once. The CDR3 covers 13 residues. CDR1 SQVTM and CDR2 ANQGSEA come from the germline V gene. V shed 3 bases and J shed 10 bases, with 15 bases lying between them. The sequencing here drew on blood, taken from a patient who underwent chemoradiotherapy. The TCR was taken from a human donor with HPV-associated anogenital cancer. The chain employs TRBV29-1 and TRBJ1-4; unclear D gene. The CDR3, as DNA: TGCAGCGTTGATGTTTCGGGAGAGGCAAAACTGTTTTTT. It codes for CSVDVSGEAKLFF.